What follows are 2 T cell receptor beta chains derived from one specimen sequenced in a study of response to subunit inactivated influenza vaccine. TCRdb reanalysed the RT-PCR reads using MiXCR and keeps one entry per CDR3 protein. The sample carries 860,000 or so distinct CDR3 sequences, approximately 21% recorded once. The input for sequencing was PBMCs from blood, taken 5 days after vaccination. The receptor source for this set is a man aged 45-60 years who received an inactivated influenza vaccine.

The genes are TRBV15 and TRBJ2-5; a weak D match, TRBD1 (6 bases). Germline-derived CDR1 and CDR2 are LNHNV and YYDKDF (reference sequence). Trimming left V 1 base short and J 5 bases short, with 11 bases between. The CDR3 loop spans 14 amino acids. Here the CDR3 reads CATSRARGRETQYF. In DNA, the CDR3 is TGTGCCACCAGCAGAGCCAGGGGCCGGGAGACCCAGTACTTC. The complete variable domain, with remaining parts taken from reference TRBV15 and TRBJ2-5, reads DAMVIQNPRYQVTQFGKPVTLSCSQTLNHNVMYWYQQKSSQAPKLLFHYYDKDFNNEADTPDNFQSRRPNTSFCFLDIRSPGLGDTAMYLCATSRARGRETQYFGPGTRLLVL.

The chain is built from TRBV20-1 and TRBJ2-3; no definite D call. Per the germline V gene, CDR1 is DFQATT and CDR2 is SNEGSKA (reference sequence). This CDR3 has 14 residues. Trimming took off 6 bases at V and 3 bases at J, with 16 bases between the two ends. The CDR3 DNA follows: TGCAGTGCACCGGTGACTCCCGCAACAGATACGCAGTATTTT. The encoded protein is CSAPVTPATDTQYF.